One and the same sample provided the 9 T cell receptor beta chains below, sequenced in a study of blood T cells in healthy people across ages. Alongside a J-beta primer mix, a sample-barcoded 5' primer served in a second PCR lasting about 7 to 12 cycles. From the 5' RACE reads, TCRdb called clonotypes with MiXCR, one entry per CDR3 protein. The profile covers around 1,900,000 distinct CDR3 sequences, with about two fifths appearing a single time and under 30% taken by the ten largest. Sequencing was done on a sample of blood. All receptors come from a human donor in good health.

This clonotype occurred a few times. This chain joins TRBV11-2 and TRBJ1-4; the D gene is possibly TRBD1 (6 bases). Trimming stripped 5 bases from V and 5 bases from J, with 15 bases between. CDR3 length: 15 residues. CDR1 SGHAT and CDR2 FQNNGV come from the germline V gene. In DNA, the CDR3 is TGTGCCAGCAGCACCCAGGGGAGAGGAAATGAAAAACTGTTTTTT. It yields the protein CASSTQGRGNEKLFF. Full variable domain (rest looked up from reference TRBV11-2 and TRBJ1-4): EAGVAQSPRYKIIEKRQSVAFWCNPISGHATLYWYQQILGQGPKLLIQFQNNGVVDDSQLPKDRFSAERLKGVDSTLKIQPAKLEDSAVYLCASSTQGRGNEKLFFGSGTQLSVL.

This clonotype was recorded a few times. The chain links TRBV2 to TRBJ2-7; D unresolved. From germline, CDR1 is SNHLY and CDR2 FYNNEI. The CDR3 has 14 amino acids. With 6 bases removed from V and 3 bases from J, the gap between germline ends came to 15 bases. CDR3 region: CASRPSSTNYEQYF. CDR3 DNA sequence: TGTGCCAGCAGACCGTCGTCGACAAACTACGAGCAGTACTTC.

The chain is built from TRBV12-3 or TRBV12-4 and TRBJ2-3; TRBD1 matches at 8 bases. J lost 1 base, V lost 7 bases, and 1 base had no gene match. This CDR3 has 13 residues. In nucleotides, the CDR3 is TGTGCCAGCACAGGGGGCCGCACAGATACGCAGTATTTT. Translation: CASTGGRTDTQYF.

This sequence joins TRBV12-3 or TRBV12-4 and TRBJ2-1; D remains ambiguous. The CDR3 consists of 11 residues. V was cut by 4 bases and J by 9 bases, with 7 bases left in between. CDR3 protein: CASSWGSEQFF. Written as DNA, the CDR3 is TGTGCCAGCAGTTGGGGTAGTGAGCAGTTCTTC.

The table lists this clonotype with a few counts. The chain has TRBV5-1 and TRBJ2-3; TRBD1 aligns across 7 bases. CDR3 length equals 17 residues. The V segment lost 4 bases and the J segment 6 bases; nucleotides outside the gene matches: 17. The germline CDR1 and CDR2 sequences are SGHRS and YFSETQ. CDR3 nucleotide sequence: TGCGCCAGCAGCCCTGGACAGGTAACCCCCTTAGGGGATACGCAGTATTTT. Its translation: CASSPGQVTPLGDTQYF. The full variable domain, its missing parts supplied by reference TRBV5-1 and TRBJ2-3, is KAGVTQTPRYLIKTRGQQVTLSCSPISGHRSVSWYQQTPGQGLQFLFEYFSETQRNKGNFPGRFSGRQFSNSRSEMNVSTLELGDSALYLCASSPGQVTPLGDTQYFGPGTRLTVL.

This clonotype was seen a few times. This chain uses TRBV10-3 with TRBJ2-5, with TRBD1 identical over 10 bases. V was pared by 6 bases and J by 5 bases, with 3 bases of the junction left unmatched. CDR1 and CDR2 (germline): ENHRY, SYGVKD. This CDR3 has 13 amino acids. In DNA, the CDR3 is TGTGCCATCAGGACAGGGGGCGACGAGACCCAGTACTTC. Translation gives CAIRTGGDETQYF.

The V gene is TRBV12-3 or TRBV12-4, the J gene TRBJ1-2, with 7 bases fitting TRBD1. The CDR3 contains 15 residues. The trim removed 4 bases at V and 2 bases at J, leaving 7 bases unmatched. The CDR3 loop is CASSYGGQKNYGYTF. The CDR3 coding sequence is TGTGCCAGCAGTTACGGGGGACAGAAGAACTATGGCTACACCTTC.

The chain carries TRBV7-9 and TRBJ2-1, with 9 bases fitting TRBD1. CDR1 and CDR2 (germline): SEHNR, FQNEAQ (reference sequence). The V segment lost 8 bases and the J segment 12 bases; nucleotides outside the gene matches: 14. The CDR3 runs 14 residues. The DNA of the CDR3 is TGTGCCAGCTCCCGGGACAGGGAAGCGGATACGCAGTTCTTC. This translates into CASSRDREADTQFF.

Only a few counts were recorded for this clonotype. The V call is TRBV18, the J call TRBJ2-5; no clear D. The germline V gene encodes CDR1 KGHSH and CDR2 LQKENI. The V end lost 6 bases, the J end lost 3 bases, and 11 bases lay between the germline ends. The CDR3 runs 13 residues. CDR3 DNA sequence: TGTGCCAGCTCGTCTATAGTCAAAGAGACCCAGTACTTC. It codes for CASSSIVKETQYF.